This passage covers 27 T cell receptor beta chains from one sample sequenced in a study of OX40 agonist ivuxolimab in advanced cancers. Assay: immunoSEQ multiplex PCR; the TCRdb copy retains only in-frame clones and omits some. The profile shows over 40,000 clones, 88% of them singletons. The specimen comprised CD4+ or CD8+ T cells sorted from blood, sampled in a trial of the OX40 agonist ivuxolimab. The receptor set was obtained from an adult with an advanced solid tumor such as melanoma, head and neck, liver or kidney cancer.

This clone was found once. The chain combines TRBV27 with TRBJ2-3, with 8 bases fitting TRBD2. This CDR3 comprises 17 residues. Losses at the gene ends were 5 bases for V and 3 bases for J; bases not matched to a gene: 13. The germline V gene has CDR1 MNHEY and CDR2 SMNVEV (reference sequence). CDR3 sequence (DNA): TGTGCCAGCAGTCTCCGGGGAGCGGGAGCAGTAACAGATACGCAGTATTTT. It translates to CASSLRGAGAVTDTQYF.

The rearrangement uses TRBV7-4 and TRBJ2-5, with D possibly TRBD2 on 6 matching bases. The germline V and J ends were trimmed by 5 bases and 0 bases, with 16 bases remaining between them. Germline V lookup: CDR1 SGHVT, CDR2 SQSDAQ. The CDR3 runs to 16 residues. CDR3 nucleotides: TGTGCCAGCAGCCCCCTCGGGAGAGGGAACCAAGAGACCCAGTACTTC. Protein product: CASSPLGRGNQETQYF.

The chain employs TRBV28 and TRBJ1-1, with D unclear. Per germline, CDR1 MDHEN and CDR2 SYDVKM. The CDR3 has 14 amino acids. Trimming took 7 bases from V and 0 from J, leaving 12 bases between them. CDR3 sequence: CASTYSGVNTEAFF. The CDR3 DNA reads as TGTGCCAGCACCTACTCCGGGGTGAACACTGAAGCTTTCTTT.

The rearrangement joins TRBV28 to TRBJ1-4; TRBD1 is a possible D gene (6 bases). Germline-derived CDR1 and CDR2 are MDHEN and SYDVKM. Deletions cut 5 bases from V and 8 bases from J, with 18 bases between. The CDR3 runs to 15 residues. CDR3 sequence (DNA): TGTGCCAGCAGTAACCCTACAGGGTTCGACGAAAAACTGTTTTTT. It encodes CASSNPTGFDEKLFF.

The rearrangement joins TRBV19 to TRBJ2-2; D is ambiguous. Between the trimmed V and J ends, which lost 6 bases and 6 bases, there was a span of 5 bases. Germline V gene data show CDR1 as LNHDA and CDR2 as SQIVND (reference sequence). The length of the CDR3 is 11 residues. CDR3 DNA: TGTGCCAGTAGACAAGCCGGGGAGCTGTTTTTT. Protein: CASRQAGELFF.

The rearrangement links TRBV7-9 to TRBJ2-1, with 13 bases that match TRBD2. Germline assignment: CDR1 SEHNR and CDR2 FQNEAQ (reference sequence). The V and J ends lost 5 bases and 0 bases, in that order; junction bases with no gene match: 10. The CDR3 has 19 amino acids. Written as DNA, the CDR3 is TGTGCCAGCAGCCAAACTCCGGGACTAGCGGGACTCTCCTACAATGAGCAGTTCTTC. This sequence encodes CASSQTPGLAGLSYNEQFF.

The CDR3 protein is CSVEDLHGRQETQYF. The DNA for the CDR3 is TGCAGCGTTGAAGATCTTCATGGCAGACAAGAGACCCAGTACTTC. This chain uses TRBV29-1 with TRBJ2-5; no firm D call. The ends were cut back, 0 bases at V and 2 bases at J, with 13 bases in the middle. The CDR3 covers 15 residues. The V gene's germline CDR1 is SQVTM and CDR2 ANQGSEA.

The gene calls are TRBV7-3 and TRBJ1-5; 7 bases align to TRBD1. Germline-derived CDR1 and CDR2 are SGHTA and FQGTGA. The trim removed 5 bases at V and 5 bases at J, leaving 3 bases unmatched. This CDR3 spans 13 amino acids. CDR3 coding DNA: TGTGCCAGCAGCCCCGACAGGGATCAGCCCCAGCATTTT. Protein sequence: CASSPDRDQPQHF. The variable domain in full, with the rest retrieved from reference TRBV7-3 and TRBJ1-5, is GAGVSQTPSNKVTEKGKYVELRCDPISGHTALYWYRQSLGQGPEFLIYFQGTGAADDSGLPNDRFFAVRPEGSVSTLKIQRTERGDSAVYLCASSPDRDQPQHFGDGTRLSIL.

V and J are TRBV27 and TRBJ2-7, with 10 positions matching TRBD1. J lost 2 bases, V lost 6 bases, and 4 bases had no gene match. The CDR3 totals 14 residues. In germline, CDR1 is MNHEY, CDR2 SMNVEV (reference sequence). The DNA of the CDR3 is TGTGCCAGCAGGAATGGACAGGGGGCCTACGAGCAGTACTTC. Residues: CASRNGQGAYEQYF.

The genes are TRBV10-1 and TRBJ2-2; 9 bases are a match to TRBD1. The CDR3 totals 14 residues. Germline CDR1 WNHNN, CDR2 SYGVQD (reference sequence). V gave up 6 bases and J gave up 4 bases; unmatched junction bases: 3. In DNA, the CDR3 is TGCGCCAGCAGCTCGACAGGGGGCACCGGGGAGCTGTTTTTT. Encoded protein: CASSSTGGTGELFF.

This rearrangement joins TRBV4-2 to TRBJ2-5; perhaps TRBD2 as D (7 bases). The CDR3 sequence is 15 residues long. Trimming took 4 bases from V and 3 from J, leaving 15 bases between them. Germline V gives CDR1 LGHNA, CDR2 YNFKEQ. CDR3 bases: TGTGCCAGCAGCCCCAAGGGGGGGCTTGAAGAGACCCAGTACTTC. Translated: CASSPKGGLEETQYF.

This chain links TRBV11-2 with TRBJ2-1; TRBD2 matches at 7 bases. The germline V gene has CDR1 SGHAT and CDR2 FQNNGV. This CDR3 contains 13 residues. The J segment lost 9 bases and the V segment lost 5 bases, leaving 7 bases of the junction unmatched. In nucleotides, the CDR3 is TGTGCCAGCAGCATCGCGGCTAGCGGTGAGCAGTTCTTC. The encoded protein is CASSIAASGEQFF.

The genes are TRBV11-2 and TRBJ2-2, with 8 bases identical to TRBD1. Germline V gene lookup returns CDR1 SGHAT and CDR2 FQNNGV. With V trimmed by 3 bases and J by 2 bases, 2 bases remained unmatched. This CDR3 comprises 15 residues. CDR3 bases: TGTGCCAGCAGCTTGGGACAGGTTAACACCGGGGAGCTGTTTTTT. It translates to CASSLGQVNTGELFF.

The CDR3 reads CASSRGGQRSFGEKLFF. CDR3 in DNA: TGTGCCAGCAGCCGAGGCGGACAGCGCTCTTTTGGTGAAAAACTGTTTTTT. V is TRBV5-4 and J is TRBJ1-4; perhaps TRBD1 as D (6 bases). The V gene's germline CDR1 is SGHNT and CDR2 YYREEE (reference sequence). Trimming shortened V by 4 bases and J by 7 bases, and 23 bases separated the two germline ends. The length of the CDR3 is 17 residues.

The chain carries TRBV2 and TRBJ2-3, with 7 bases lining up with TRBD1. This CDR3 spans 15 amino acids. Germline V CDR1 and CDR2: SNHLY, FYNNEI. Trimming removed 4 bases from V and 2 bases from J; junction bases left unmatched: 6. The CDR3 spells CASSVDRPPTDTQYF. Here the CDR3 DNA reads TGTGCCAGCAGTGTGGACAGGCCACCCACAGATACGCAGTATTTT.

J is TRBJ2-1 and V is TRBV6-1; 9 bases match TRBD1. The germline V gene has CDR1 MNHNS and CDR2 SASEGT. V lost 4 bases and J lost 4; bases outside the gene matches: 20. The length of the CDR3 is 20 residues. The CDR3 protein is CASSGGQGPRRDQAYNEQFF. The CDR3, as DNA: TGTGCCAGCAGTGGGGGACAGGGACCTAGGAGGGACCAAGCGTACAATGAGCAGTTCTTC.

The V and J genes are TRBV13 and TRBJ2-2; TRBD1 aligns across 11 bases. Germline V gene data show CDR1 as PRHDT and CDR2 as FYEKMQ (reference sequence). The CDR3 spans 18 residues. The ends lost 1 base at V and 0 bases at J; junction bases unmatched: 4. CDR3 in DNA: TGTGCCAGCAGCTTAGAAGGACAGGGGGCGGCGAACACCGGGGAGCTGTTTTTT. The encoded protein is CASSLEGQGAANTGELFF.

This chain links TRBV9 with TRBJ2-1, with 8 bases fitting TRBD2. Unmatched junction bases numbered 14, after V lost 4 bases and J lost 8 bases. CDR3 length: 16 amino acids. Germline V gene sequence: CDR1 SGDLS, CDR2 YYNGEE. The CDR3 loop is CASSPSAGVIDYEQFF. DNA for the CDR3: TGTGCCAGCAGCCCCTCAGCGGGAGTAATAGATTATGAGCAGTTCTTC.

In this sample, this clone turned up once. The V and J genes are TRBV14 and TRBJ2-2, with TRBD1 matching over 7 bases. V trimming: 4 bases; J trimming: 7 bases; junction bases outside the gene matches: 12. CDR3 length equals 16 residues. Germline CDR1 and CDR2: SGHDN and FVKESK. CDR3 coding DNA: TGTGCCAGCAGCCGGTCCCCGGGACAGTACAGCGGGGAGCTGTTTTTT. Its translation: CASSRSPGQYSGELFF.

J is TRBJ2-2 and V is TRBV9, with D possibly called TRBD1 or TRBD2 (5 bases each). CDR3 length: 15 residues. Germline lookup yields CDR1 SGDLS and CDR2 YYNGEE. V lost 0 bases to trimming and J lost 6 bases, with 12 bases between them. This CDR3 reads CASSVDPGAPGELFF. In DNA, the CDR3 is TGTGCCAGCAGCGTAGATCCCGGGGCCCCCGGGGAGCTGTTTTTT. Using reference TRBV9 and TRBJ2-2 for the parts outside the CDR3, the full variable domain is DSGVTQTPKHLITATGQRVTLRCSPRSGDLSVYWYQQSLDQGLQFLIQYYNGEERAKGNILERFSAQQFPDLHSELNLSSLELGDSALYFCASSVDPGAPGELFFGEGSRLTVL.

A few counts support this clone. CDR3 in amino acids: CAIKGPAGHTGELFF. DNA of the CDR3: TGTGCCATCAAGGGGCCGGCGGGGCACACCGGGGAGCTGTTTTTT. V is TRBV10-3 and J is TRBJ2-2, with TRBD2 as a possible D gene (6 bases). V was cut by 7 bases and J by 3 bases, with 15 bases left in between. The CDR3 sequence is 15 residues long. The V gene's germline CDR1 is ENHRY and CDR2 SYGVKD.

The chain employs TRBV10-2 and TRBJ2-3, with D possibly matching TRBD2 (6 bases). This CDR3 region has 16 residues. Germline CDR1 and CDR2: WSHSY and SAAADI. Trimming stripped 0 bases from V and 3 bases from J, with 13 bases between. Here the CDR3 DNA reads TGCGCCAGCAGTGAGTCCGCGGGGAGAACAACAGATACGCAGTATTTT. It is translated as CASSESAGRTTDTQYF.

The gene calls are TRBV5-1 and TRBJ2-3; 14 bases fit TRBD2. Germline CDR1 reads SGHRS; CDR2 reads YFSETQ. V lost 3 bases, J lost 7 bases, and 16 bases stayed unmatched. The CDR3 contains 19 residues. As DNA, the CDR3 is TGCGCCAGCAGCTCGACCAGACTAGCGGGGGGGCGTGAGGCAAATACGCAGTATTTT. It translates to CASSSTRLAGGREANTQYF. The full variable domain, completed using reference TRBV5-1 and TRBJ2-3, is KAGVTQTPRYLIKTRGQQVTLSCSPISGHRSVSWYQQTPGQGLQFLFEYFSETQRNKGNFPGRFSGRQFSNSRSEMNVSTLELGDSALYLCASSSTRLAGGREANTQYFGPGTRLTVL.

This chain uses TRBV5-4 with TRBJ1-2, with 9 bases fitting TRBD1. Germline assignment: CDR1 SGHNT and CDR2 YYREEE (reference sequence). The CDR3 is 15 amino acids. V dropped 4 bases and J dropped 5; count of bases not matched to a gene: 9. Written as DNA, the CDR3 is TGTGCCAGCAGCCCCCCCAGACAGGGGGAGTATGGCTACACCTTC. Its translation: CASSPPRQGEYGYTF.

This clone has more than one count but fewer than ten. This chain links TRBV7-8 with TRBJ2-1; 11 nucleotides align to TRBD2. V dropped 7 bases and J dropped 4; count of bases not matched to a gene: 3. Germline V gene sequence: CDR1 SGHVS, CDR2 FQNEAQ. The CDR3 consists of 14 residues. DNA for the CDR3: TGTGCCAGCAAGGTAGCGGGAGGGTACAATGAGCAGTTCTTC. Residues: CASKVAGGYNEQFF.

The J gene is TRBJ1-1, the V gene TRBV5-1; D is undetermined. V lost 2 bases to trimming and J lost 2 bases, with 7 bases between them. The V gene's germline CDR1 is SGHRS and CDR2 YFSETQ. The CDR3 length is 13 residues. The CDR3 DNA is TGCGCCAGCAGCTTCTCAGCTAACACTGAAGCTTTCTTT. It is translated as CASSFSANTEAFF.

This clone was counted once. The J gene is TRBJ2-7, the V gene TRBV5-6, with TRBD2 identical over 13 bases. The germline gives CDR1 SGHDT, CDR2 YYEEEE. V gave up 2 bases and J gave up 6 bases; unmatched junction bases: 5. The CDR3 is made up of 15 amino acids. CDR3 amino acids: CASSLPGLAGLEQYF. CDR3 nucleotides: TGTGCCAGCAGCTTACCGGGACTAGCGGGACTCGAGCAGTACTTC.